Included here is one TCR beta chain sequence, with context. The data originate from a study of control samples from healthy donors and cancer patients. The method was immunoSEQ multiplex PCR; TCRdb's version includes in-frame clones alone and lacks a portion of them. This repertoire shows over 200,000 clones, about 80% found once; its top ten account for roughly 13%. Germline loops: CDR1 MNHEY, CDR2 SVGAGI. This CDR3 contains 13 residues. Trimming took 6 bases from V and 4 from J, leaving 12 bases between them. The rearrangement joins TRBV6-5 to TRBJ1-2; D is perhaps TRBD1 (6 bases). The sequenced sample was PBMCs. This receptor was identified in an older woman with lung cancer. The CDR3 sequence is CASRNSDSYGYTF. The CDR3 region has the DNA TGTGCCAGCAGGAACTCGGACAGCTATGGCTACACCTTC.